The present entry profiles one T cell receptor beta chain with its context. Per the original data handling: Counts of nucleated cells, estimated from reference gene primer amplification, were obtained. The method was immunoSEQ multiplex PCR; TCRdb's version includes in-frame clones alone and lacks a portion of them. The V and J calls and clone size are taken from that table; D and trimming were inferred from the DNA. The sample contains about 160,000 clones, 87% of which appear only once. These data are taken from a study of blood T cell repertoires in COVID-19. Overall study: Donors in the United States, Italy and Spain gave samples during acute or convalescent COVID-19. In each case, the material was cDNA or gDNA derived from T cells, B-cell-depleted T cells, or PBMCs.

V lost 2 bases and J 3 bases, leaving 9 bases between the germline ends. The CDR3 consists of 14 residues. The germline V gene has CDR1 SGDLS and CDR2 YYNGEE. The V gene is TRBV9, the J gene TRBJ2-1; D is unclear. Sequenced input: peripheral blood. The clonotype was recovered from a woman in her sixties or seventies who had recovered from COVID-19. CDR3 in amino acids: CASSVSVGYNEQFF. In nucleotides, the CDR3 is TGTGCCAGCAGCGTGAGCGTTGGCTACAATGAGCAGTTCTTC.